This T cell receptor (beta chain) was identified during a study of blood T cell repertoires in COVID-19. TCRdb keeps only in-frame clones here, not all; method: immunoSEQ multiplex PCR. Of about 68,000 clones detected, around nine tenths appear once; the ten largest clones hold roughly 3.1%. This CDR3 is 11 amino acids long. Germline V gene lookup returns CDR1 MDHEN and CDR2 SYDVKM. The germline V and J ends were trimmed by 8 bases and 4 bases, with 8 bases remaining between them. Sequencing was performed on peripheral blood. This clonotype was sampled from a woman in her fifties or sixties with COVID-19, enrolled during active disease. The chain is built from TRBV28 and TRBJ1-2; D may be TRBD1 (5 bases). CDR3 nucleotides: TGTGCCAGCGCAGGGATCTATGGCTACACCTTC. Amino acids: CASAGIYGYTF.